These 17 T cell receptor beta chains originate from one sample sequenced in a study of blood T cell repertoires in COVID-19. Using immunoSEQ multiplex PCR, the repertoire was profiled, and TCRdb retains in-frame clones only, with some absent. The repertoire includes about 120,000 clones, approximately 90% of them detected once, and about 19% sits in the top ten. Material for sequencing was peripheral blood. These receptors were taken from a human donor with acute or convalescent COVID-19. The donor label of this sample is uncertain.

The genes are TRBV7-6 and TRBJ2-1; D gene unclear. The CDR3 is made up of 15 amino acids. In germline, CDR1 is SGHVS, CDR2 FNYEAQ. Between the trimmed V and J ends, which lost 2 bases and 2 bases, there was a span of 10 bases. The CDR3 here is CASSLQAGPYNEQFF. DNA of the CDR3: TGTGCCAGCAGCTTACAGGCAGGTCCCTACAATGAGCAGTTCTTC.

The chain employs TRBV28 and TRBJ2-3; 7 positions agree with TRBD2. CDR1 is MDHEN and CDR2 is SYDVKM in the germline V gene. V was clipped by 2 bases and J by 2 bases; unmatched bases: 7. CDR3 size: 16 residues. The CDR3 region has the DNA TGTGCCAGCAGTTTAGCCCGGGCGGGAGCCACAGATACGCAGTATTTT. Amino acids: CASSLARAGATDTQYF. The whole variable domain, filled in from reference TRBV28 and TRBJ2-3, reads DVKVTQSSRYLVKRTGEKVFLECVQDMDHENMFWYRQDPGLGLRLIYFSYDVKMKEKGDIPEGYSVSREKKERFSLILESASTNQTSMYLCASSLARAGATDTQYFGPGTRLTVL.

Only one count was recorded for this clone. CDR3 in amino acids: CASSYAIRNTEAFF. CDR3 bases: TGTGCCAGCAGTTATGCCATTAGGAACACTGAAGCTTTCTTT. This sequence joins TRBV6-5 and TRBJ1-1; D ambiguous. V was pared by 3 bases and J by 1 base, with 9 bases between. Germline loops: CDR1 MNHEY, CDR2 SVGAGI. The CDR3 is 14 amino acids.

The chain couples TRBV5-5 to TRBJ2-1; no reliable D call. From germline, CDR1 is SGHKS and CDR2 YYEKEE (reference sequence). V was clipped by 4 bases and J by 8 bases, with 22 bases between them. This CDR3 is 16 amino acids long. CDR3: CASSVVRQSLADEQFF. As DNA, the CDR3 is TGTGCCAGCAGCGTCGTTCGGCAGAGCCTTGCGGATGAGCAGTTCTTC. Variable domain in full (rest from reference TRBV5-5 and TRBJ2-1): DAGVTQSPTHLIKTRGQQVTLRCSPISGHKSVSWYQQVLGQGPQFIFQYYEKEERGRGNFPDRFSARQFPNYSSELNVNALLLGDSALYLCASSVVRQSLADEQFFGPGTRLTVL.

This sequence joins TRBV30 and TRBJ1-1, with no clear D. Germline CDR1 GTSNPN, CDR2 SVGIG (reference sequence). The CDR3 runs to 12 residues. V was trimmed by 4 bases and J by 6 bases, leaving 12 bases between them. For the CDR3, the DNA is TGTGCCTGGACCACGACATATTCTGAAGCTTTCTTT. Translating it yields CAWTTTYSEAFF.

This chain connects TRBV11-2 to TRBJ2-1; TRBD2 matches 8 bases. The ends lost 4 bases at V and 2 bases at J; junction bases unmatched: 4. Germline V gene data show CDR1 as SGHAT and CDR2 as FQNNGV. This CDR3 contains 15 residues. The CDR3 DNA is TGTGCCAGCAGCTCCATAGCGGGGCCCTACAATGAGCAGTTCTTC. Translated: CASSSIAGPYNEQFF. The full variable domain, with the rest looked up from reference TRBV11-2 and TRBJ2-1, is EAGVAQSPRYKIIEKRQSVAFWCNPISGHATLYWYQQILGQGPKLLIQFQNNGVVDDSQLPKDRFSAERLKGVDSTLKIQPAKLEDSAVYLCASSSIAGPYNEQFFGPGTRLTVL.

This clone was found a few times. This sequence joins TRBV10-3 and TRBJ1-1; D perhaps matches TRBD1 (5 bases). This CDR3 contains 14 residues. The germline V gene encodes CDR1 ENHRY and CDR2 SYGVKD. Trimming took off 4 bases at V and 6 bases at J, with 15 bases between the two ends. The CDR3: CAISGLVGGSEAFF. The CDR3 nucleotides are TGTGCCATCAGTGGGTTAGTCGGGGGATCTGAAGCTTTCTTT.

The table lists this clone with a count of one. The V call is TRBV24-1, the J call TRBJ2-1, with unresolved D. In germline, CDR1 is KGHDR, CDR2 SFDVKD. V was trimmed by 3 bases and J by 2 bases, leaving 10 bases between them. The CDR3 runs 15 residues. CDR3 loop: CATSDGLHPYNEQFF. CDR3 in DNA: TGTGCCACCAGTGATGGCCTCCACCCCTACAATGAGCAGTTCTTC.

This chain connects TRBV5-1 to TRBJ2-7; D may be TRBD1 (5 bases). Trimming cost V 0 bases and J 5 bases, with 12 bases left between them. CDR1 is SGHRS, CDR2 YFSETQ, per germline. The CDR3 is made up of 14 amino acids. CDR3 nucleotide sequence: TGCGCCAGCAGCTTGGTACAGGCCCTGAACGAGCAGTACTTC. This sequence encodes CASSLVQALNEQYF.

The genes are TRBV2 and TRBJ1-2; D may be TRBD1 (6 bases). The CDR3 totals 13 residues. The V gene's germline CDR1 is SNHLY and CDR2 FYNNEI. Trimming removed 8 bases from V and 4 bases from J, with 14 bases in between. CDR3 DNA: TGTGCCAGCGGGGGGGCAGGAGTCTATGGCTACACCTTC. Amino acids: CASGGAGVYGYTF.

This sequence joins TRBV6-5 and TRBJ1-2, with unresolved D. The ends were cut back, 5 bases at V and 2 bases at J, with 9 bases in the middle. Germline lookup yields CDR1 MNHEY and CDR2 SVGAGI. This CDR3 is 13 amino acids long. Here the CDR3 DNA reads TGTGCCAGCAGTCCACAGATCAACTATGGCTACACCTTC. Encoded protein: CASSPQINYGYTF.

The V and J genes are TRBV19 and TRBJ2-5; D possibly corresponds to TRBD1 (5 bases). The germline V and J ends were trimmed by 5 bases and 7 bases, with 17 bases remaining between them. The CDR3 contains 14 residues. Germline CDR1 and CDR2: LNHDA and SQIVND (reference sequence). The CDR3 region is CASSATTRVGTQYF. The CDR3 DNA is TGTGCCAGTAGTGCCACCACCAGGGTTGGGACCCAGTACTTC. The complete variable domain, with remaining parts taken from reference TRBV19 and TRBJ2-5, reads DGGITQSPKYLFRKEGQNVTLSCEQNLNHDAMYWYRQDPGQGLRLIYYSQIVNDFQKGDIAEGYSVSREKKESFPLTVTSAQKNPTAFYLCASSATTRVGTQYFGPGTRLLVL.

This clone has a single count. The chain is built from TRBV11-2 and TRBJ1-5, with 7 bases aligning to TRBD1. Germline V lookup: CDR1 SGHAT, CDR2 FQNNGV. Germline trimming cut 5 bases from V and 6 bases from J; bases unmatched to any gene: 19. The CDR3 covers 18 residues. Written as DNA, the CDR3 is TGTGCCAGCAGCCCGGGACAGCGGCAAATTACCCGGGGTCAGCCCCAGCATTTT. Translated: CASSPGQRQITRGQPQHF. The variable domain in full, completed from reference TRBV11-2 and TRBJ1-5, reads EAGVAQSPRYKIIEKRQSVAFWCNPISGHATLYWYQQILGQGPKLLIQFQNNGVVDDSQLPKDRFSAERLKGVDSTLKIQPAKLEDSAVYLCASSPGQRQITRGQPQHFGDGTRLSIL.

V usage is TRBV6-2 or TRBV6-3 and J usage is TRBJ1-1, with D unclear. Looked up from germline, CDR1 is MNHEY and CDR2 is SVGEGT. With 5 bases removed from V and 0 bases from J, the gap between germline ends came to 4 bases. CDR3 length: 12 residues. The CDR3 region is CASSDMNTEAFF. CDR3 in DNA: TGTGCCAGCAGTGACATGAACACTGAAGCTTTCTTT.

The V gene is TRBV6-1, the J gene TRBJ2-3; 9 bases fit TRBD2. Germline-derived CDR1 and CDR2 are MNHNS and SASEGT. J lost 3 bases, V lost 2 bases, and 6 bases had no gene match. The CDR3 has 16 amino acids. The CDR3: CASSELSGSETDTQYF. Here the CDR3 DNA reads TGTGCCAGCAGTGAACTTAGCGGGAGTGAGACAGATACGCAGTATTTT.

This chain links TRBV5-1 with TRBJ1-1; the match to TRBD1 covers 7 bases. With 3 bases clipped from V and 6 bases from J, the junction kept 8 bases outside the gene matches. CDR1 is SGHRS, CDR2 YFSETQ, per germline. The CDR3 covers 14 residues. The CDR3 protein is CASSSLQGLAEAFF. CDR3 DNA: TGCGCCAGCAGCTCCCTACAGGGGCTGGCTGAAGCTTTCTTT. The entire variable domain, with the rest obtained from reference TRBV5-1 and TRBJ1-1, is as follows: KAGVTQTPRYLIKTRGQQVTLSCSPISGHRSVSWYQQTPGQGLQFLFEYFSETQRNKGNFPGRFSGRQFSNSRSEMNVSTLELGDSALYLCASSSLQGLAEAFFGQGTRLTVV.

V is TRBV7-2 and J is TRBJ1-1; D remains unclear. In germline, CDR1 is SGHTA, CDR2 FQGNSA. Trimming shortened V by 4 bases and J by 1 base, and 13 bases separated the two germline ends. The CDR3 runs to 15 residues. CDR3 amino acids: CASSSPLTRNTEAFF. Written as DNA, the CDR3 is TGTGCCAGCAGCTCCCCCCTGACACGGAACACTGAAGCTTTCTTT.